A selection of T cell receptor beta chains follows, all from one sample in a study of cytomegalovirus exposure and HLA in healthy donors. The assay was immunoSEQ multiplex PCR, and TCRdb's table has in-frame clones only and misses some. The sample lists fewer than 70,000 clones; approximately 72% were seen once. The specimen was PBMCs. The receptors here all came from a young woman in good health and CMV-seronegative. The CDR3 runs from the conserved cysteine through the conserved F or W.

J | V | length | CDR3
TRBJ2-3 | TRBV5-1 | 16 | CASSSGTQVASDTQYF
TRBJ1-1 | TRBV29-1 | 14 | CSVEGGGQNTEAFF
TRBJ2-2 | TRBV5-1 | 17 | CASSPWTGKVNTGELFF
TRBJ1-5 | TRBV2 | 16 | CASRDRDRGGNQPQHF
TRBJ2-3 | TRBV2 | 14 | CASSEGTSGDTQYF
TRBJ1-5 | TRBV30 | 15 | CAWSPGGRGNQPQHF
TRBJ1-6 | TRBV4-2 | 16 | CASSPTTTGINSPLHF
TRBJ2-4 | TRBV13 | 15 | CASSLGGGGLGIQYF
TRBJ1-1 | TRBV28 | 15 | CASSTPGQPGTEAFF
TRBJ2-3 | TRBV6-5 | 15 | CASTELAGGRDTQYF
TRBJ1-4 | TRBV6-6 | 16 | CASRLRAGQGGEKLFF
TRBJ1-5 | TRBV7-2 | 16 | CASSLGTAISNQPQHF
TRBJ1-1 | TRBV7-9 | 15 | CASSLGYRWFTEAFF
TRBJ2-1 | TRBV9 | 16 | CASSVVSAGGGDEQFF
TRBJ1-5 | TRBV5-5 | 14 | CASSSGQINQPQHF
TRBJ2-5 | TRBV7-2 | 13 | CASTDSVRGPQYF
TRBJ2-3 | TRBV5-4 | 16 | CASSLGGRTGRDTQYF
TRBJ2-3 | TRBV4-3 | 16 | CASSQDPGLSTDTQYF
TRBJ2-7 | TRBV19 | 13 | CATQTGSSYEQYF
TRBJ2-7 | TRBV5-4 | 15 | CASSFGTGMGYEQYF
TRBJ1-1 | TRBV4-1 | 16 | CASSRERGTTNTEAFF
TRBJ2-7 | TRBV27 | 13 | CASSYRGSYEQYF
TRBJ2-7 | TRBV5-1 | 14 | CASSAGQETYEQYF
TRBJ2-7 | TRBV7-9 | 15 | CASSHRDIGREEQYF
TRBJ2-5 | TRBV5-4 | 17 | CASSLPGLAGRDETQYF
TRBJ1-5 | TRBV30 | 12 | CAFDSSNQPQHF
TRBJ1-2 | TRBV10-3 | 16 | CAISESTVLRDYGYTF
TRBJ1-4 | TRBV21-1 | 16 | CASSKSQGYANEKLFF
TRBJ1-3 | TRBV7-8 | 15 | CASIPGRYSGNTIYF
TRBJ2-3 | TRBV5-4 | 14 | CASSLASGRDTQYF
TRBJ1-5 | TRBV6-1 | 12 | CASRQGDQPQHF
TRBJ2-7 | TRBV10-3 | 16 | CAISPETGGVSKEQYF
TRBJ1-3 | TRBV6-1 | 17 | CASSESARGSSGNTIYF
TRBJ2-3 | TRBV11-2 | 15 | CASSQWSGAPDTQYF
TRBJ2-3 | TRBV6-1 | 14 | CASSPGTDTDTQYF
TRBJ2-3 | TRBV7-3 | 14 | CASSLSSSGDTQYF
TRBJ1-1 | TRBV9 | 15 | CASSALPRAGPEAFF
TRBJ1-6 | TRBV7-9 | 13 | CASALGGDSPLHF
TRBJ2-1 | TRBV6-6 | 16 | CASRRTTRPSYNEQFF
TRBJ2-7 | TRBV30 | 12 | CAWAPGDYEQYF
TRBJ2-4 | TRBV30 | 12 | CAWGRSKNIQYF
TRBJ1-1 | TRBV15 | 15 | CATSPGTGGNTEAFF
TRBJ1-2 | TRBV4-1 | 16 | CASSQPGLPGLYGYTF
TRBJ2-3 | TRBV7-2 | 17 | CASSQFGLAAITDTQYF
TRBJ2-5 | TRBV7-2 | 13 | CASSPWGGETQYF
TRBJ2-5 | TRBV10-3 | 15 | CAISESTGRVETQYF
TRBJ1-2 | TRBV30 | 11 | CAWRQPYGYTF
TRBJ1-2 | TRBV28 | 12 | CASSLAVRGYTF
TRBJ1-2 | TRBV7-9 | 15 | CASSEIGGSPYGYTF
TRBJ1-1 | TRBV7-9 | 14 | CASSLGGGNTEAFF
TRBJ1-2 | TRBV11-3 | 14 | CASSLDTGGRGYTF
TRBJ1-2 | TRBV30 | 11 | CAWSVRYGYTF
TRBJ2-7 | TRBV29-1 | 13 | CSVLLTGGYEQYF
TRBJ2-3 | TRBV2 | 16 | CASSEWAGTSTDTQYF
TRBJ1-2 | TRBV29-1 | 12 | CSVTGTGDGYTF
TRBJ2-1 | TRBV5-1 | 13 | CASSGQGDNEQFF
TRBJ1-2 | TRBV5-1 | 13 | CASRDGGDNGYTF
TRBJ2-1 | TRBV4-3 | 15 | CASSLTIQTSGEQFF
TRBJ2-7 | TRBV18 | 15 | CASSPQRGVTNEQYF
TRBJ2-7 | TRBV19 | 15 | CASSPRQGPSYEQYF